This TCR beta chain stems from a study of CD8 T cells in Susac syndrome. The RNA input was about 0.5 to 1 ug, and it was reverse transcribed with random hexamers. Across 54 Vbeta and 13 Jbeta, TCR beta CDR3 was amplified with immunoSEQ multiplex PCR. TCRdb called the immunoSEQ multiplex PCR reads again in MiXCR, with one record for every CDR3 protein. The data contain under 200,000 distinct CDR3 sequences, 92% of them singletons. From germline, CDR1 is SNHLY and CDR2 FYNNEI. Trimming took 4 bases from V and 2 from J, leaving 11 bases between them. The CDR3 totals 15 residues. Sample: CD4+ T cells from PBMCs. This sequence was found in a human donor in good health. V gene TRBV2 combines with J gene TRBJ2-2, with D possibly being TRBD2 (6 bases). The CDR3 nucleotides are TGTGCCAGCAGTGTTTCCGGGGGAAACACCGGGGAGCTGTTTTTT. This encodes CASSVSGGNTGELFF.